Listed below are T cell receptor beta chains from one sample, sequenced in a study of T cell changes during pregnancy in multiple sclerosis. Libraries were prepared by immunoSEQ multiplex PCR; TCRdb keeps only in-frame clonotypes and omits some of them. The table records over 25,000 clones, roughly 89% of them present only once. This specimen was CD8+ T cells from peripheral blood mononuclear cells, taken in the second trimester of pregnancy. Receptor source: a female donor in good health, enrolled as a control in a pregnancy study. CDR3s include the opening cysteine and the closing phenylalanine or tryptophan. A D gene is named only where the DNA matches it firmly. Where a row states a size, it is once, few, many or the class of an expanded clone; other rows omit it.

j_call v_call clone_size d_call cdr3_nt cdr3_aa
TRBJ2-1 TRBV6-5 . . TGTGCCAGCAGTTACTCGGGGGGTGAGCAGTTCTTC CASSYSGGEQFF
TRBJ2-2 TRBV10-3 . TRBD1 TGTGCCATCAGACAGGGGGCGAACACCGGGGAGCTGTTTTTT CAIRQGANTGELFF
TRBJ2-1 TRBV29-1 . TRBD1 TGCAGCGTTGAAGGCGTCCGGGACAGAGTTTACAATGAGCAGTTCTTC CSVEGVRDRVYNEQFF
TRBJ1-1 TRBV11-2 . . TGTGCCAGCAGCTTAGTTGTTAGCACTGAAGCTTTCTTT CASSLVVSTEAFF
TRBJ1-4 TRBV7-6 . TRBD1 TGTGCCAGCAGCTCGGACAGGGGCCGCGAAAAACTGTTTTTT CASSSDRGREKLFF
TRBJ1-1 TRBV4-3 . TRBD1 TGCGCCAGCAGCCCCGGGACAGGGGGCGGAATGAACACTGAAGCTTTCTTT CASSPGTGGGMNTEAFF
TRBJ2-1 TRBV7-6 . . TGTGCCAGCAGCTTGGACACCGGTAGCTCCTACAATGAGCAGTTCTTC CASSLDTGSSYNEQFF
TRBJ2-2 TRBV18 . TRBD2 TGTGCCAGCTCACCCACTAGCGGTTTGAACACCGGGGAGCTGTTTTTT CASSPTSGLNTGELFF
TRBJ1-2 TRBV7-6 . . TGTGCCAGCAGCTTTACAGGTGGGGTCGGCGGCTACACCTTC CASSFTGGVGGYTF
TRBJ2-7 TRBV20-1 . . TGCAGTGCTGTCAGGGGTTACGAGCAGTACTTC CSAVRGYEQYF
TRBJ1-4 TRBV4-1 . . TGCGCCAGCCGAAGCTCCGGTGATCAGGGGTTGGGTGAAAAACTGTTTTTT CASRSSGDQGLGEKLFF
TRBJ1-3 TRBV7-8 . . TGTGCCGTAAGCCCAGGGAACGGAAACACCATATATTTT CAVSPGNGNTIYF
TRBJ2-7 TRBV9 . TRBD1 TGTGCCAGCAGCGGACCACAGGGGGCAATTGAGTACGAGCAGTACTTC CASSGPQGAIEYEQYF
TRBJ2-5 TRBV7-2 . TRBD2 TGTGCCAGCAGCCCATCCCCATCTAGCGGGGGGGTCCTCTGGACCCAGTACTTC CASSPSPSSGGVLWTQYF
TRBJ1-3 TRBV5-1 . . TGCGCCAGCAGCCTTTCCAGGCAGGCGGGCACCATATATTTT CASSLSRQAGTIYF
TRBJ2-3 TRBV6-1 . TRBD2 TGTGCCAGCAGTGTTGACGGGGGGGCTGGCACAGATACGCAGTATTTT CASSVDGGAGTDTQYF
TRBJ1-1 TRBV19 . TRBD1 TGTGCCAGCCAACCCGGGACAGGGAACACTGAAGCTTTCTTT CASQPGTGNTEAFF
TRBJ2-1 TRBV9 . . TGTGCCAGCAGCGTAGAAAGGGGCGTTCTCTACAATGAGCAGTTCTTC CASSVERGVLYNEQFF
TRBJ2-1 TRBV5-1 . . TGCGCCAGCAGCTTGCAGGGGCATATTAACAATGAGCAGTTCTTC CASSLQGHINNEQFF
TRBJ1-5 TRBV15 . TRBD1 TGTGCCACCAGCAGGGGGGGACAGGGGCAACAGCCCCAGCATTTT CATSRGGQGQQPQHF
TRBJ2-7 TRBV5-1 . . TGCGCCAGCAGCTCGGACACCTACCACGAGCAGTACTTC CASSSDTYHEQYF
TRBJ2-7 TRBV7-9 once TRBD1 TGTGCCAGCAGCTCCGGGACAGGGATCTACGAGCAGTACTTC CASSSGTGIYEQYF
TRBJ1-1 TRBV13 once TRBD1 TGTGCCAGCAGCCCTTCGGGCCCTACAGGGGTGAACACTGAAGCTTTCTTT CASSPSGPTGVNTEAFF
TRBJ2-3 TRBV7-8 . TRBD2 TGTGCCAGCAGCTTAGGAGAGCGGGGTACAGATACGCAGTATTTT CASSLGERGTDTQYF
TRBJ2-4 TRBV6-5 . TRBD2 TGTGCCAGCAGCCCTAGCGGGGGGGCAAAAAACATTCAGTACTTC CASSPSGGAKNIQYF
TRBJ1-2 TRBV6-5 . . TGTGCCAGCAGTTACCCCCTAGGCTACACCTTC CASSYPLGYTF
TRBJ2-5 TRBV19 . . TGTGCCAGTAGTCAAGACAGAGAAGAGACCCAGTACTTC CASSQDREETQYF
TRBJ1-1 TRBV5-6 . . TGTGCCAGCAGCTTGGTTGTAAACACTGAAGCTTTCTTT CASSLVVNTEAFF
TRBJ2-2 TRBV5-6 . . TGTGCCAGCAGCTTGGGCGCGAACACCGGGGAGCTGTTTTTT CASSLGANTGELFF
TRBJ1-2 TRBV5-4 . TRBD1 TGTGCCAGCAGCGGAGGGACAGGGGTTACTGGCTACACCTTC CASSGGTGVTGYTF
TRBJ1-1 TRBV4-3 . . TGCGCCAGCACCGGGGGGACTGAAGCTTTCTTT CASTGGTEAFF